This TCR beta chain derives from a study of shared clonotypes between healthy human individuals. Across the study: Each donor's CD4 naive and CD4 memory cells filled three plates apiece, CD8 naive two, and CD8 memory one.

On this clone itself: Its antigen remains unidentified. This could be a read error, since a much larger clone is one nucleotide away.

A split of CD4+ cells into CD45RA+ naive and CD45RA-negative memory subsets was performed. Study-level points and caveats: Naive subsets generally had larger estimated richness than memory subsets.

CDR1 and CDR2 from the germline V gene are SGHTA and FQGNSA. V was pared by 4 bases and J by 5 bases, with 4 bases of the junction left unmatched. The CDR3 totals 14 residues. Every subset had its genomic DNA shared out evenly among several immunoSEQ plates. Clones were sequenced by immunoSEQ multiplex PCR, and TCRdb holds only the in-frame ones, with some missing. The table shows some 980,000 clones, with 76% occurring only once. This chain uses TRBV7-2 with TRBJ1-5, with TRBD1 identical over 8 bases. What was sequenced was memory CD4+ T cells sorted from blood. Subset reported: CD45RA-negative fraction. The receptor comes from a man aged 18 to 29 in good health. The CDR3 nucleotides are TGTGCCAGCAGCTCCCGACAGGGGTATCAGCCCCAGCATTTT. As protein: CASSSRQGYQPQHF.